This T cell receptor beta chain was profiled in a study of shared clonotypes between healthy human individuals (dated by TCRdb to about 2020). Regarding the research as a whole: A couple of women and a few men aged 18 to 49 years were included in the cohort. For each donor, CD4 naive and CD4 memory were each given three plates, CD8 naive was given two plates, and CD8 memory was given one plate. To estimate repertoire size and how much clonotypes are shared between individuals, the study performed deep sequencing of blood TCR repertoires from five healthy adults. To increase sequencing depth and limit assay-specific biases, TCR repertoire library preparation and sequencing were carried out by different laboratories using diverse techniques. Per donor, leukapheresis produced somewhere between about 0.9 and 9 billion PBMCs. What the study reported, not specific to this receptor: Pairwise subsampling indicated that sequencing depth was expected to affect the degree of clonotype sharing among donors. Compared with non-shared clonotypes, clonotypes shared by all four sorted-subset donors had higher generation probabilities. About 5% of naive CD4, around 3.5% of naive CD8, about 2.1% of memory CD4, and about 0.4% of memory CD8 clonotypes were shared across a few donors. Sampling was limited to blood, and TCR repertoires in tissue likely differ from TCR repertoires in blood. Estimated clonotype richness was generally larger for naive than for memory subsets. The small number of donors limited the genetic and exposure-history diversity represented. Rarefaction of sorted-subset datasets indicated incomplete sequencing despite the large sequencing depth.

Worth noting for this clone: Its cognate antigen has yet to be identified. No base-level quality is on record; no much larger clone is a single base apart.

At the junction V is shortened by 5 bases and J by 6 bases, with 17 bases in between. Measured from the cysteine to the phenylalanine, the CDR3 is 14 residues long. Only CDR3 DNA remains: 42 bases, in frame from the first base. Sequences SGHRS (CDR1) and YFSETQ (CDR2) are obtained from the germline V gene. The donors were healthy, HIV-negative adults who had no recently reported acute infections or vaccinations. Every donor was a Caucasian adult living in Nashville, Tennessee, USA. Magnetic negative selection was used to enrich CD4+ T cells, after which naive cells were positively selected on CD45RA and the negative fraction became the memory subset. Blood was obtained by leukapheresis, after which PBMCs were separated by Ficoll-Histopaque density gradient centrifugation and cryopreserved in liquid nitrogen vapor phase. Purity and quantity of every magnetically sorted T cell population were checked by analytical flow cytometry. Genomic DNA was isolated from every sorted fraction and measured by UV absorbance on a Nanodrop 2000c.

Using the deep immunoSEQ assay, TCR CDR3 regions were amplified from genomic DNA by multiplex PCR. Genomic DNA extracted from each cell subset was distributed evenly over all wells of several immunoSEQ 96-well plates, and each plate served as one replicate. For sorted subsets, each replicate PCR was loaded with around 220 ng genomic DNA, equivalent to about 30,000 T cell genomes. The purified libraries were quantified using a Qubit 3.0 fluorometer, sized with a Bioanalyzer 2100, and then quantified again using the KAPA Library Quantification kit. A separate single-read 150-cycle Illumina NextSeq 550 flow cell was used to sequence each immunoSEQ 96-well plate. From the authors' description of their analysis: Because the immunoSEQ output held only junctional sequences and lacked quality scores, the filtering could not match the filtering applied to full-length reads. Sequences were annotated with PyIR, a Python wrapper for IgBLAST v1.9, and V/J genes and CDR3 were assigned using IMGT germline references. Reads were filtered out if the reads had weak V/J assignments (E-value above 1e-6), no CDR3, stop codons, out-of-frame junctions, or ambiguous translated residues. A V3J clonotype was defined by an identical inferred V gene, J gene, and CDR3 amino acid sequence. The percentage overlap between two repertoires was calculated by dividing the number of shared unique clonotypes by the size of the smaller repertoire. Richness of each repertoire was evaluated using RTK rarefaction, the Chao1 estimator, and Recon v2.1 estimates of unobserved clonotypes. OLGA was used to compute generation probabilities for all TCRbeta clonotypes that the gDNA method yielded from a handful of donors. Here the immuneACCESS table is served through TCRdb, limited to in-frame sequences with V and J called. Missing clones are a known gap in these copies; in checked studies unresolved V genes cover under half, and the rest lacks a known reason. The V and J calls and the clone size are those of that table, but D and trimming were determined from the DNA. The sample table contains millions of clones; only one count was recorded for roughly 96% of them. The leading ten clones occupy 0.1% to 0.15% of the sample.

The chain employs TRBV5-1 and TRBJ1-1, with the D segment identity uncertain. Sequenced material: naive CD4+ T cells sorted from blood. Taken with the paper, the label for cell subset or site translates to: CD45RA+ positively selected. The clonotype originates from a man younger than 30 in good health. The DNA reads as follows: TGCGCCAGCAGAATTGGGGAAGGGAGGGCTGAAGCTTTCTTT. This gives the protein CASRIGEGRAEAFF.